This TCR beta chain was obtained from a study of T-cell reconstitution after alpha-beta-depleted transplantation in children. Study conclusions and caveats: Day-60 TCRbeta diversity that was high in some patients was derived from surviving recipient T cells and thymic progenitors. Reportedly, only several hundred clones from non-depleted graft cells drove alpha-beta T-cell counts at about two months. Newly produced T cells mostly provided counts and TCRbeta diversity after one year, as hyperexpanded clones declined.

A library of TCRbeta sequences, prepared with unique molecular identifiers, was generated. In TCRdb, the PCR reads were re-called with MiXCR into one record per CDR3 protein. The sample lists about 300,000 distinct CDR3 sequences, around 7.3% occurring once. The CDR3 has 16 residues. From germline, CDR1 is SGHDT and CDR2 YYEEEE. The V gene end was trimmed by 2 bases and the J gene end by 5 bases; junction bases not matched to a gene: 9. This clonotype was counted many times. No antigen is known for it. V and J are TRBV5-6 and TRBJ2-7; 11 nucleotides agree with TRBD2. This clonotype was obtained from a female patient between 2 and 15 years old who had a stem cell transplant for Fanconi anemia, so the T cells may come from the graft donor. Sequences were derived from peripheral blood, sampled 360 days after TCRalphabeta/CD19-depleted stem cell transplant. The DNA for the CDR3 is TGTGCCAGCAGCTTTATGACTAGCGGGGAAGGTAACGAGCAGTACGTC. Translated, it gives CASSFMTSGEGNEQYV.